This T cell receptor beta chain was sequenced during a study of spatial heterogeneity in lung cancer. This clonotype was seen at least ten times. Time point defined: sample taken at primary tumor resection. Sequencing of whole RNA from tumor, nontumor lung or frozen PBMC involved no sorting. MiXCR was run by TCRdb on the 5' RACE reads, yielding one entry per CDR3 protein. The table includes tens of thousands of distinct CDR3 sequences, over 6% detected once. The sequencing used PBMCs, collected at surgery. The source is a male donor with early-stage non-small cell lung cancer.

CDR3 coding DNA: TGCAGTGCTAGTCCAGGGGGTGAACGGAGGGATGGCTACACCTTC. Its translation: CSASPGGERRDGYTF. V and J are TRBV20-1 and TRBJ1-2; 7 bases map to TRBD1. This CDR3 region has 15 residues. V dropped 3 bases and J dropped 6; count of bases not matched to a gene: 13. The V gene's germline CDR1 is DFQATT and CDR2 SNEGSKA (reference sequence).